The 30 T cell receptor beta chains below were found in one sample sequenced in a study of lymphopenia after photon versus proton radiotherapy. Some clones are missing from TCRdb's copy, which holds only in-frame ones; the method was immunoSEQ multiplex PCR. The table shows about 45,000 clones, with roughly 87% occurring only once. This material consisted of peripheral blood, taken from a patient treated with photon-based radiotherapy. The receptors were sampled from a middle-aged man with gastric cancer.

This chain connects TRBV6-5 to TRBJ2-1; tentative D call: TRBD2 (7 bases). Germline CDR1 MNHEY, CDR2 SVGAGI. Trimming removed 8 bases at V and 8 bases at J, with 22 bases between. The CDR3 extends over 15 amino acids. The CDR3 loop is CASGVGRGGPDEQFF. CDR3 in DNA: TGTGCCAGCGGCGTTGGGAGGGGGGGCCCCGATGAGCAGTTCTTC.

In DNA form, the CDR3 reads TGTGCCAGCAGCCTGGGGGCCGGGACAGGACTGAACACTGAAGCTTTCTTT. This sequence encodes CASSLGAGTGLNTEAFF. V gene TRBV5-4 combines with J gene TRBJ1-1; 8 nucleotides line up with TRBD1. In germline, CDR1 is SGHNT, CDR2 YYREEE (reference sequence). J was trimmed by 0 bases and V by 4 bases; bases with no gene match: 11. The CDR3 is 17 residues long.

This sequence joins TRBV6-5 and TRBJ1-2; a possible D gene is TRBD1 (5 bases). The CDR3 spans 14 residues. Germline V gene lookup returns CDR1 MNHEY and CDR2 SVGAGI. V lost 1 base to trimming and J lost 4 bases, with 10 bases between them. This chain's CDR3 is CASSYLEGPYGYTF. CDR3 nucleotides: TGTGCCAGCAGTTACTTGGAGGGACCCTATGGCTACACCTTC.

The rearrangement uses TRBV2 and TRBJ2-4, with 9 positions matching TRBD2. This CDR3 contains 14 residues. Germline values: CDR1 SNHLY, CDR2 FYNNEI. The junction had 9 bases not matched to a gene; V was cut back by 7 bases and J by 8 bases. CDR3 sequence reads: CASNPGLASYIQYF. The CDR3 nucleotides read TGTGCCAGCAATCCCGGACTAGCGTCCTACATTCAGTACTTC.

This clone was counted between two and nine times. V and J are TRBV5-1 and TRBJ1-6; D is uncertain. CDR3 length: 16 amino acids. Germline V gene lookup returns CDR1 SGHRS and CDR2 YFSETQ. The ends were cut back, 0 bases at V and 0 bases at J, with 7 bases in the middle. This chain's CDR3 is CASSLDQSSYNSPLHF. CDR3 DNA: TGCGCCAGCAGCTTGGACCAGAGCTCCTATAATTCACCCCTCCACTTT.

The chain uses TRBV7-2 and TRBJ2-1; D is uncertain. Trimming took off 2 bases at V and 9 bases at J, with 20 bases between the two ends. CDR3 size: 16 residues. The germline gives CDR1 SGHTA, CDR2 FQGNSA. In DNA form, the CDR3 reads TGTGCCAGCAGCTTAAACCCGGACGCGGAACTGGGTGAGCAGTTCTTC. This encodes CASSLNPDAELGEQFF.

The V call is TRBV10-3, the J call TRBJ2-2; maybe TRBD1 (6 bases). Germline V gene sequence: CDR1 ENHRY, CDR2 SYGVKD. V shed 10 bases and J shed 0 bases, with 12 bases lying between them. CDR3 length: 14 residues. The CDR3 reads CATRTDSNTGELFF. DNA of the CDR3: TGTGCCACTCGGACAGATTCGAACACCGGGGAGCTGTTTTTT.

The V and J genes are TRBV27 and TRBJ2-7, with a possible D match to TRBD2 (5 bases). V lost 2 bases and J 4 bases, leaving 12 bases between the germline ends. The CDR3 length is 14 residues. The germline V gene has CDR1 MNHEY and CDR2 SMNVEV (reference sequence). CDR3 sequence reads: CASSLARGTYEQYF. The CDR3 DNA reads TGTGCCAGCAGTTTAGCTCGGGGTACTTACGAGCAGTACTTC.

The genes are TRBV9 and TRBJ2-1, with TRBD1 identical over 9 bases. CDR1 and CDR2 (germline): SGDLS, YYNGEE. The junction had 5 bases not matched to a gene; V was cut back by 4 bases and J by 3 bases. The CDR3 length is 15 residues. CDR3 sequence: CASSIGQGNYNEQFF. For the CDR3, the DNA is TGTGCCAGCAGCATCGGACAGGGGAACTACAATGAGCAGTTCTTC.

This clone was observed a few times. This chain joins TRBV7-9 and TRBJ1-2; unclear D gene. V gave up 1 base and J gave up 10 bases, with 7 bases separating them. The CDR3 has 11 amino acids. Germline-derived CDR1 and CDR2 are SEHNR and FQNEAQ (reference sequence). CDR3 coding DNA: TGTGCCAGCAGCTTAGGTGCATTCTACACCTTC. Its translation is CASSLGAFYTF.

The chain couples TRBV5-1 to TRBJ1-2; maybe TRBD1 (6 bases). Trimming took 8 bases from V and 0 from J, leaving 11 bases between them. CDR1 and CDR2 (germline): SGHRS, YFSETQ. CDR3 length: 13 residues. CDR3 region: CASSQGSNYGYTF. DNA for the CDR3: TGCGCCAGTTCACAGGGCTCTAACTATGGCTACACCTTC.

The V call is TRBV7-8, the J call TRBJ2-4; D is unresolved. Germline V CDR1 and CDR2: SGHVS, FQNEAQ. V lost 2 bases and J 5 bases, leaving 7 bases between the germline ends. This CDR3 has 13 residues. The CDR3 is CASSLTIENIQYF. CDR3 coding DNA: TGTGCCAGCAGCTTAACGATCGAAAACATTCAGTACTTC.

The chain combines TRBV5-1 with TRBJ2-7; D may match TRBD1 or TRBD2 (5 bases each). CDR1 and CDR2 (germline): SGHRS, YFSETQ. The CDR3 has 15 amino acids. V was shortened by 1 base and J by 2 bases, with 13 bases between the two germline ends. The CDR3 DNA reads TGCGCCAGCAGCTTGTTACGGGACCCCACCTACGAGCAGTACTTC. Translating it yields CASSLLRDPTYEQYF.

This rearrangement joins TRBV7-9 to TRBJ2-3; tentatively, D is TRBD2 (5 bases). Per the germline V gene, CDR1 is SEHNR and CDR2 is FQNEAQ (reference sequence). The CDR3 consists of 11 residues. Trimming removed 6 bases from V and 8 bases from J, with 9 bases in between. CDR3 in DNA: TGTGCCAGCAGTTTGGAGGTTACGCAGTATTTT. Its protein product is CASSLEVTQYF.

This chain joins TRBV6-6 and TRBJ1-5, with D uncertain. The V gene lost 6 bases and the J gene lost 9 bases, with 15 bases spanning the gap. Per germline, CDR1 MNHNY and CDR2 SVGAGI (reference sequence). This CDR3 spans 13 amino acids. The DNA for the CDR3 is TGTGCCAGCAGACCGGACCCCACGCGGCCCCAGCATTTT. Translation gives CASRPDPTRPQHF.

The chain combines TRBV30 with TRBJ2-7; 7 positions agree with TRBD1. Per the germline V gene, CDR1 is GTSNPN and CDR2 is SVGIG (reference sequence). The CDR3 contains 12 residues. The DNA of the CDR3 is TGTGCTCAAGGGGGCGGACCCTACGAGCAGTACTTC. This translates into CAQGGGPYEQYF.

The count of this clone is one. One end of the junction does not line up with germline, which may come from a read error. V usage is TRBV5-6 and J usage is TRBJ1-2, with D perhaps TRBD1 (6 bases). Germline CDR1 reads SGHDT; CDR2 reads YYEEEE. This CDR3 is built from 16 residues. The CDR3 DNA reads TGTGTCAGCAGCCCCGGAGGGGGGCCTTTAAACTATGGCTACACCTTC. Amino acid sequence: CVSSPGGGPLNYGYTF.

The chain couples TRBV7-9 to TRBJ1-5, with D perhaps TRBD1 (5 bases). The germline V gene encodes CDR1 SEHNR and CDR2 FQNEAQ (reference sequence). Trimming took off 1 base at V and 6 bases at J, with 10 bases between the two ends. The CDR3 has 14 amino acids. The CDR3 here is CASSLEGGAQPQHF. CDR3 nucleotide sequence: TGTGCCAGCAGCTTAGAAGGTGGGGCTCAGCCCCAGCATTTT.

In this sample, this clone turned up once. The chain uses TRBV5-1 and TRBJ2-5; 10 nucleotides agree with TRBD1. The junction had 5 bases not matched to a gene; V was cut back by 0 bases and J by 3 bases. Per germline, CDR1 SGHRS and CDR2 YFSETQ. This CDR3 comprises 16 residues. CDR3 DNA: TGCGCCAGCAGCTTGGCGACAGGGGGCTTGGAAGAGACCCAGTACTTC. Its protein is CASSLATGGLEETQYF.

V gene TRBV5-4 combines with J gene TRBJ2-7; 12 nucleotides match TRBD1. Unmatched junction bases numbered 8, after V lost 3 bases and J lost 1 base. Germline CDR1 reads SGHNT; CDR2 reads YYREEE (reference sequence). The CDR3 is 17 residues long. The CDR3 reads CASSSTPGQGASYEQYF. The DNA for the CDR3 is TGTGCCAGCAGCTCGACCCCGGGACAGGGGGCATCCTACGAGCAGTACTTC.

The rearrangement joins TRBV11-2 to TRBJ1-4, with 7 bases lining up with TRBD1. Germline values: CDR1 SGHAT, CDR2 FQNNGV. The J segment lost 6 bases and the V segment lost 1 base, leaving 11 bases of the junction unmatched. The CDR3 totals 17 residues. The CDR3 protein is CASSLGDRVGLDEKLFF. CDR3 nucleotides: TGTGCCAGCAGCTTAGGAGACAGGGTTGGATTAGATGAAAAACTGTTTTTT.

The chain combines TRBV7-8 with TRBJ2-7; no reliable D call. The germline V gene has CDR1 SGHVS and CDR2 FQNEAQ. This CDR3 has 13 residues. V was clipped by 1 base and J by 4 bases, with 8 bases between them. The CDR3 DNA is TGTGCCAGCAGCTTAGGCCCGGTTTACGAGCAGTACTTC. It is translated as CASSLGPVYEQYF.

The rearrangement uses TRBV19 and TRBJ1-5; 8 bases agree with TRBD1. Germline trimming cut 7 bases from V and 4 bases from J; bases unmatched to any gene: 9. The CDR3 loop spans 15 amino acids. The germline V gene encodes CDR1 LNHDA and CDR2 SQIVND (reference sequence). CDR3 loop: CASTQGQVRNQPQHF. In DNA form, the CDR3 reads TGTGCCAGTACCCAGGGACAGGTTCGTAATCAGCCCCAGCATTTT.

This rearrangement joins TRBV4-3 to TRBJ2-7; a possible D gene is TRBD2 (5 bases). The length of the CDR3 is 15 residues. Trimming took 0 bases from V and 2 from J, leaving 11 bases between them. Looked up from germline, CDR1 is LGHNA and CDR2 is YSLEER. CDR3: CASSQETLVAYEQYF. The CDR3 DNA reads TGCGCCAGCAGCCAAGAGACACTAGTTGCCTACGAGCAGTACTTC.

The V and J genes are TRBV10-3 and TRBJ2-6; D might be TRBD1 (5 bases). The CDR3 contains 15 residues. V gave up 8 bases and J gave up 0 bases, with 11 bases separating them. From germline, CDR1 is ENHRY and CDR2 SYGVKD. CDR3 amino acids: CAISDRNSGANVLTF. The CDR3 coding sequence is TGTGCCATCTCCGACAGAAACTCTGGGGCCAACGTCCTGACTTTC.

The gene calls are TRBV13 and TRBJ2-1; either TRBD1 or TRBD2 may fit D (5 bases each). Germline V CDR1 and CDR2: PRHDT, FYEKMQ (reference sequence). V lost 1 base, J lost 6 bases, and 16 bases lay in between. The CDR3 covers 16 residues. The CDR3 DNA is TGTGCCAGCAGCTTAGCCGCAGGGAGAGGGGCCAATGAGCAGTTCTTC. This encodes CASSLAAGRGANEQFF. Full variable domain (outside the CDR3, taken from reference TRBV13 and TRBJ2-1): AAGVIQSPRHLIKEKRETATLKCYPIPRHDTVYWYQQGPGQDPQFLISFYEKMQSDKGSIPDRFSAQQFSDYHSELNMSSLELGDSALYFCASSLAAGRGANEQFFGPGTRLTVL.

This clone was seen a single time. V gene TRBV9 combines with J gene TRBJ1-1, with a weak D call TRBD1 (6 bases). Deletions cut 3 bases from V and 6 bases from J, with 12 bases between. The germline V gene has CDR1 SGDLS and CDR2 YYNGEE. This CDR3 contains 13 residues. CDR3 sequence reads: CASSGGGPPEAFF. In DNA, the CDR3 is TGTGCCAGCAGCGGCGGGGGGCCACCTGAAGCTTTCTTT.

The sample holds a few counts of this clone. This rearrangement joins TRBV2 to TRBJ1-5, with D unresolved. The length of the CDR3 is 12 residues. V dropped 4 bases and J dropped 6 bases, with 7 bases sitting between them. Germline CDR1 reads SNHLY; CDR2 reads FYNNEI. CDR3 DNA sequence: TGTGCCAGCAGTGGACCCATTCAGCCCCAGCATTTT. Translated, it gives CASSGPIQPQHF.

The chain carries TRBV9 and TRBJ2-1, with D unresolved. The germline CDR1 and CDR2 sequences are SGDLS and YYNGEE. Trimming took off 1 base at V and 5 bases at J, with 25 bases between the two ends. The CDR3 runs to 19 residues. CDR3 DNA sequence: TGTGCCAGCAGCGTACAGCCTGTAGGCCGCGGATTGGGGAACAATGAGCAGTTCTTC. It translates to CASSVQPVGRGLGNNEQFF.

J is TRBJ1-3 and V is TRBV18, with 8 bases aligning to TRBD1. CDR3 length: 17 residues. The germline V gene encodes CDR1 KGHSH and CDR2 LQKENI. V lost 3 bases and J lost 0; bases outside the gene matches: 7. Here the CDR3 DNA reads TGTGCCAGCTCACCCAAGACAGGGGCCCGCTCTGGAAACACCATATATTTT. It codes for CASSPKTGARSGNTIYF.